Shown below are 32 T cell receptor beta chains from a single sample sequenced in a study of vaccination and CD4 T cells after COVID-19 (dated by TCRdb to the early 2020s). The time point label for this specimen denotes: late sampling 161 to 241 days after vaccination in three convalescent patients. The treatment or condition label, read with the paper, signifies: roughly nine-day PBMC culture with coronavirus spike peptide pools or control peptides (ViraFEST assay). Antigens of these TCRs are unknown. Library preparation employed PCR. Sequencing took place on an Illumina iSeq 100. DNA from cultured CD4+ T cells was subjected to TCR sequencing with the Oncomine TCR Beta short-read assay at the Johns Hopkins FTIC core. The public reads were reprocessed in TCRdb via fastp at Q25 and MiXCR, keeping in-frame beta chains. Entries are consolidated by CDR3 protein sequence, retaining the most common genes and DNA. This sample has some 24,000 distinct CDR3 sequences in its table, and 42% of those were observed once. The top ten hold roughly 4.1% of the sample.

The sequencing used CD4+ T cells from blood, cultured in vitro, collected about 7 months after SARS-CoV-2 vaccination. The receptors originated from a human donor who had recovered from COVID-19.

The V gene is TRBV18, the J gene TRBJ1-1, with no clear D. Trimming removed 4 bases from V and 6 bases from J, with 12 bases in between. From germline, CDR1 is KGHSH and CDR2 LQKENI. The CDR3 has 13 residues. The CDR3 nucleotides read TGTGCCAGCTCACAAATCGGGCGGGCTGAAGCTTTCTTT. This gives the protein CASSQIGRAEAFF.

The V and J genes are TRBV6-1 and TRBJ2-5, with 13 bases lining up with TRBD2. V shed 10 bases, J shed 4 bases, and the junction held 6 bases outside the gene matches. Germline V CDR1 and CDR2: MNHNS, SASEGT. The CDR3 has 14 amino acids. In DNA, the CDR3 is TGTGCCACCGGGACTAGCGGGATTTTAGAGACCCAGTACTTC. Translated, it gives CATGTSGILETQYF.

The rearrangement joins TRBV19 to TRBJ2-1; D unresolved. Germline CDR1 is LNHDA and CDR2 is SQIVND (reference sequence). The CDR3 length is 12 residues. V lost 5 bases to trimming and J lost 9 bases, with 11 bases between them. The DNA of the CDR3 is TGTGCCAGTAGTCAATTCCAGAGTGAGCAGTTCTTC. It is translated as CASSQFQSEQFF.

CDR3 sequence (DNA): TGTGCCAGCAGCGTTCGGCGTGGGGGTCATGGCTACACCTTC. Translation: CASSVRRGGHGYTF. J is TRBJ1-2 and V is TRBV7-8, with D perhaps TRBD1 (5 bases). The germline gives CDR1 SGHVS, CDR2 FQNEAQ. This CDR3 is built from 14 residues. Trimming removed 5 bases at V and 6 bases at J, with 16 bases between.

The table lists this clonotype with a few counts. The rearrangement uses TRBV10-3 and TRBJ2-5, with 12 bases that match TRBD2. Germline V gene sequence: CDR1 ENHRY, CDR2 SYGVKD. The CDR3 has 17 residues. The junction had 7 bases not matched to a gene; V was cut back by 0 bases and J by 5 bases. The DNA for the CDR3 is TGTGCCATCAGTGAGTCAAGACTAGCGGGAGAGGTGGAGACCCAGTACTTC. Protein sequence: CAISESRLAGEVETQYF.

V and J are TRBV28 and TRBJ2-1, with D possibly TRBD1 on 6 matching bases. Germline CDR1 MDHEN, CDR2 SYDVKM. This CDR3 region has 15 residues. V was trimmed by 7 bases and J by 9 bases, leaving 22 bases between them. The CDR3 region is CASISTTGLATEQFF. DNA of the CDR3: TGTGCCAGCATTTCGACAACAGGGCTTGCTACTGAGCAGTTCTTC.

The chain is built from TRBV20-1 and TRBJ2-1; 7 bases line up with TRBD2. V was clipped by 3 bases and J by 0 bases; unmatched bases: 11. CDR3 length equals 17 residues. In germline, CDR1 is DFQATT, CDR2 SNEGSKA (reference sequence). The CDR3 region is CSASRRGAGFSYNEQFF. CDR3 DNA sequence: TGCAGTGCTAGCCGGCGGGGAGCGGGATTCTCCTACAATGAGCAGTTCTTC.

This clonotype has only a few counts. The rearrangement uses TRBV12-2 and TRBJ2-1; the DNA was not compared with TRBD2, the D call given in the table. TRBV12-2 constitutes a pseudogene. The CDR3 contains 15 residues. CDR3 protein: CASRVRGPRYNEQFF. CDR3 coding DNA: TGTGCAAGTCGCGTTCGTGGGCCGCGTTACAATGAGCAGTTCTTC.

This clonotype was observed a handful of times. The chain has TRBV20-1 and TRBJ2-7; 8 bases agree with TRBD2. Trimming at V came to 7 bases and at J to 2 bases, leaving 7 bases not matched to a gene. The germline V gene encodes CDR1 DFQATT and CDR2 SNEGSKA (reference sequence). This CDR3 comprises 13 residues. The CDR3 loop reads CSGGPGLAYEQYF. The CDR3 DNA reads as TGCAGTGGTGGACCGGGACTAGCCTACGAGCAGTACTTC.

The sample holds a few counts of this clonotype. The V gene is TRBV20-1, the J gene TRBJ2-3; D may be TRBD2 (6 bases). Germline CDR1 reads DFQATT; CDR2 reads SNEGSKA (reference sequence). V was shortened by 1 base and J by 0 bases, with 11 bases between the two germline ends. The CDR3 sequence is 15 residues long. The CDR3 nucleotides read TGCAGTGCTAGAGGCGGGGAAACTAGCACAGATACGCAGTATTTT. The encoded protein is CSARGGETSTDTQYF.

V and J are TRBV7-3 and TRBJ2-3; D is unresolved. With 5 bases removed from V and 0 bases from J, the gap between germline ends came to 9 bases. CDR1 SGHTA and CDR2 FQGTGA come from the germline V gene. The CDR3 covers 14 residues. The CDR3: CASSPMGSTDTQYF. In DNA, the CDR3 is TGTGCCAGCAGCCCTATGGGAAGCACAGATACGCAGTATTTT.

The sample holds a few counts of this clonotype. The chain combines TRBV20-1 with TRBJ2-5, with D possibly being TRBD1 (5 bases). Germline loops: CDR1 DFQATT, CDR2 SNEGSKA (reference sequence). V was shortened by 3 bases and J by 5 bases, with 22 bases between the two germline ends. The CDR3 runs to 16 residues. CDR3 DNA sequence: TGCAGTGCTAGTCCGGCTGGCGCAGGGATCGGGGAGACCCAGTACTTC. Translation gives CSASPAGAGIGETQYF.

The J gene is TRBJ2-7, the V gene TRBV29-1; 7 bases map to TRBD2. This CDR3 is built from 14 residues. The ends lost 5 bases at V and 3 bases at J; junction bases unmatched: 10. CDR1 and CDR2 (germline): SQVTM, ANQGSEA. The CDR3 is CSVTGLQTNYEQYF. The CDR3 DNA reads as TGCAGCGTTACGGGACTACAGACGAACTACGAGCAGTACTTC.

V and J are TRBV20-1 and TRBJ2-1; no firm D call. V was shortened by 0 bases and J by 8 bases, with 20 bases between the two germline ends. The CDR3 contains 16 residues. Germline values: CDR1 DFQATT, CDR2 SNEGSKA (reference sequence). The DNA for the CDR3 is TGCAGTGCTAGAGATCGAATCCGGCTCCGTTGGCATGAGCAGTTCTTC. Protein: CSARDRIRLRWHEQFF.

The chain couples TRBV5-1 to TRBJ1-5; no clear D. CDR3 length: 15 residues. V was trimmed by 1 base and J by 0 bases, leaving 8 bases between them. CDR1 is SGHRS and CDR2 is YFSETQ in the germline V gene. The CDR3 spells CASSLSGDSNQPQHF. CDR3 nucleotides: TGCGCCAGCAGCTTGTCGGGAGATAGCAATCAGCCCCAGCATTTT.

The J gene is TRBJ2-7, the V gene TRBV7-9; 10 bases are a match to TRBD2. The CDR3 runs to 14 residues. Germline-derived CDR1 and CDR2 are SEHNR and FQNEAQ (reference sequence). The junction had 5 bases not matched to a gene; V was cut back by 6 bases and J by 3 bases. The CDR3 DNA reads as TGTGCCAGCAGTCCTAGCGGGAGAGGCTACGAGCAGTACTTC. Translating gives CASSPSGRGYEQYF.

V gene TRBV29-1 combines with J gene TRBJ1-2, with a tentative D call TRBD1 (5 bases). Germline V gene sequence: CDR1 SQVTM, CDR2 ANQGSEA. V was cut by 3 bases and J by 7 bases, with 15 bases left in between. The CDR3 spans 13 residues. This CDR3 is CSVDGRGGSGYTF. The CDR3 DNA reads TGCAGCGTTGACGGTAGGGGAGGTTCTGGCTACACCTTC. The full variable domain, its missing parts supplied by reference TRBV29-1 and TRBJ1-2, is SAVISQKPSRDICQRGTSLTIQCQVDSQVTMMFWYRQQPGQSLTLIATANQGSEATYESGFVIDKFPISRPNLTFSTLTVSNMSPEDSSIYLCSVDGRGGSGYTFGSGTRLTVV.

The chain uses TRBV28 and TRBJ1-2; D is unclear. Germline-derived CDR1 and CDR2 are MDHEN and SYDVKM. The CDR3 is 14 residues long. V lost 7 bases to trimming and J lost 2 bases, with 14 bases between them. CDR3 bases: TGTGCCAGCACCCTAGTCCCCCGGAACTATGGCTACACCTTC. This translates into CASTLVPRNYGYTF.

In this sample, this clonotype turned up a few times. The genes are TRBV21-1 and TRBJ1-6. TRBV21-1 counts as a pseudogene. There are 11 residues in the CDR3. In DNA form, the CDR3 reads TGTGCCAGCAGCAAACATTCACCCCTCCACTTT. Its translation is CASSKHSPLHF.

The chain links TRBV15 to TRBJ2-2; TRBD1 agrees at 7 bases. CDR3 length: 15 amino acids. Germline CDR1 LNHNV, CDR2 YYDKDF (reference sequence). The V gene end was trimmed by 6 bases and the J gene end by 3 bases; junction bases not matched to a gene: 7. The CDR3 sequence is CATRERGRDTGELFF. CDR3 DNA sequence: TGTGCCACCAGGGAAAGGGGGCGGGACACCGGGGAGCTGTTTTTT.

J is TRBJ1-2 and V is TRBV10-2; maybe TRBD1 (6 bases). Between the trimmed V and J ends, which lost 1 base and 4 bases, there was a span of 16 bases. From germline, CDR1 is WSHSY and CDR2 SAAADI. This CDR3 contains 16 residues. CDR3 amino acids: CASSELGQGPPYGYTF. In DNA, the CDR3 is TGCGCCAGCAGTGAGTTAGGCCAGGGGCCACCCTATGGCTACACCTTC.

This clonotype occurred a few times. The chain employs TRBV20-1 and TRBJ1-1; possibly TRBD1 for D (5 bases). V lost 2 bases and J 4 bases, leaving 14 bases between the germline ends. Germline CDR1 DFQATT, CDR2 SNEGSKA (reference sequence). The CDR3 is 14 amino acids. The chain's CDR3 is CSARKPGMGTEAFF. The CDR3 DNA reads TGCAGTGCTAGAAAACCAGGGATGGGCACTGAAGCTTTCTTT.

This clonotype was detected a few times. V and J are TRBV27 and TRBJ1-2, with 11 bases that match TRBD1. The germline V gene has CDR1 MNHEY and CDR2 SMNVEV (reference sequence). V trimming: 8 bases; J trimming: 7 bases; junction bases outside the gene matches: 18. The CDR3 totals 17 residues. DNA of the CDR3: TGTGCCAGCGTGAAAATAGTGGGGACAGGGGGAACGTCTGGCTACACCTTC. Protein product: CASVKIVGTGGTSGYTF.

The rearrangement joins TRBV6-5 to TRBJ2-7; TRBD1 or TRBD2 may be the D gene (5 bases each). The CDR3 spans 14 residues. Germline V CDR1 and CDR2: MNHEY, SVGAGI. V lost 0 bases and J lost 0, with 6 bases in between. CDR3 nucleotide sequence: TGTGCCAGCAGTTACTCTGGGGGCTCCTACGAGCAGTACTTC. This sequence encodes CASSYSGGSYEQYF.

This clonotype was seen a handful of times. The chain links TRBV27 to TRBJ2-7; 9 bases line up with TRBD2. The V gene's germline CDR1 is MNHEY and CDR2 SMNVEV (reference sequence). There are 15 residues in the CDR3. The V segment lost 8 bases and the J segment 5 bases; nucleotides outside the gene matches: 13. CDR3 sequence reads: CASQDRLAGVDEQYF. The CDR3 DNA follows: TGTGCCAGCCAGGATAGATTAGCGGGAGTTGACGAGCAGTACTTC.

The gene calls are TRBV28 and TRBJ2-3, with D possibly TRBD2 on 6 matching bases. CDR1 is MDHEN and CDR2 is SYDVKM in the germline V gene. Deletions cut 6 bases from V and 6 bases from J, with 13 bases between. The CDR3 runs 13 residues. In DNA, the CDR3 is TGTGCCAGCAGCGGAGGGACCGTGGATACGCAGTATTTT. Its translation is CASSGGTVDTQYF.

This clonotype was counted only a few times. The CDR3 sequence is CASSPRDSRLNSPLHF. The CDR3 DNA sequence: TGTGCCAGCAGCCCTAGGGACAGCAGGCTAAATTCACCCCTCCACTTT. This chain uses TRBV7-8 with TRBJ1-6; 7 bases match TRBD1. V trimming: 5 bases; J trimming: 7 bases; junction bases outside the gene matches: 11. This CDR3 is 16 amino acids long. In germline, CDR1 is SGHVS, CDR2 FQNEAQ. The full variable domain, its missing parts supplied by reference TRBV7-8 and TRBJ1-6, is GAGVSQSPRYKVAKRGQDVALRCDPISGHVSLFWYQQALGQGPEFLTYFQNEAQLDKSGLPSDRFFAERPEGSVSTLKIQRTQQEDSAVYLCASSPRDSRLNSPLHFGNGTRLTVT.

The chain couples TRBV7-8 to TRBJ2-5, with a possible D match to TRBD2 (5 bases). The CDR3 runs 12 residues. Trimming removed 5 bases from V and 8 bases from J, with 12 bases in between. Germline V gene data show CDR1 as SGHVS and CDR2 as FQNEAQ. The CDR3 here is CASSPARVTQYF. The CDR3 DNA sequence: TGTGCCAGCAGCCCAGCGAGGGTAACCCAGTACTTC.

Only a few counts were recorded for this clonotype. The chain is built from TRBV7-2 and TRBJ1-5; possible D gene TRBD1, 5 bases. In germline, CDR1 is SGHTA, CDR2 FQGNSA. CDR3 size: 17 residues. The V and J ends lost 1 base and 4 bases respectively, with 17 bases between them. CDR3 residues: CASSLGRGTLWNQPQHF. For the CDR3, the DNA is TGTGCCAGCAGCTTAGGGCGGGGGACCCTTTGGAATCAGCCCCAGCATTTT.

The J gene is TRBJ2-7, the V gene TRBV19; 8 bases are a match to TRBD1. The germline V gene has CDR1 LNHDA and CDR2 SQIVND (reference sequence). The trim removed 2 bases at V and 2 bases at J, leaving 2 bases unmatched. This CDR3 spans 14 amino acids. This chain's CDR3 is CASSIPGGAYEQYF. CDR3 sequence (DNA): TGTGCCAGTAGTATACCAGGGGGCGCCTACGAGCAGTACTTC.

This clonotype was counted between two and nine times. The chain combines TRBV24-1 with TRBJ2-3, with no clear D. This CDR3 comprises 14 residues. Trimming removed 3 bases at V and 0 bases at J, with 6 bases between. CDR1 and CDR2 from the germline V gene are KGHDR and SFDVKD. The CDR3 is CATSDTLSTDTQYF. CDR3 DNA sequence: TGTGCCACCAGTGATACGCTTAGCACAGATACGCAGTATTTT.

This clonotype showed up just a few times. The V gene is TRBV20-1, the J gene TRBJ1-3, with D uncertain. CDR3 length equals 13 residues. Trimming shortened V by 3 bases and J by 7 bases, and 13 bases separated the two germline ends. CDR1 and CDR2 from the germline V gene are DFQATT and SNEGSKA (reference sequence). The DNA for the CDR3 is TGCAGTGCTAGGGACCCTCCGAGGAACACCATATATTTT. Translating it yields CSARDPPRNTIYF.